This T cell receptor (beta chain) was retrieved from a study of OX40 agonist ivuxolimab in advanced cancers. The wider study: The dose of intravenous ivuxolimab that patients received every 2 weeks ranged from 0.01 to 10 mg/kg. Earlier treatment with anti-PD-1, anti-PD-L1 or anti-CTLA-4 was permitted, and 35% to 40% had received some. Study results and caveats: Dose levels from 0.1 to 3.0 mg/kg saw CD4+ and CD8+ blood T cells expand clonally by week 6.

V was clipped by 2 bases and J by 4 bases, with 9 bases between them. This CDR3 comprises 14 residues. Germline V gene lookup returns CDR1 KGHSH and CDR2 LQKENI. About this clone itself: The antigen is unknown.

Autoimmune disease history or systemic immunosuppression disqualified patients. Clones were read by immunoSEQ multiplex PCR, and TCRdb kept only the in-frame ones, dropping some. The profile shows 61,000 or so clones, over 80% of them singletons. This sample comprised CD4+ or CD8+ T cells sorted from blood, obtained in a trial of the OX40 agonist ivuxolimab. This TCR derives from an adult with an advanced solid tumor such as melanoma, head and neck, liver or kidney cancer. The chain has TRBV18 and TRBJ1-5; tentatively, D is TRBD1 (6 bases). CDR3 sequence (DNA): TGTGCCAGCTCACCATCAAGGGGGAATCAGCCCCAGCATTTT. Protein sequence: CASSPSRGNQPQHF.